These T cell receptor beta chains were read from a single sample in a study of CD8 T cells in Susac syndrome. TCRdb reanalysed the immunoSEQ multiplex PCR reads using MiXCR and keeps one entry per CDR3 protein. Of more than 85,000 distinct CDR3 sequences detected, 96% appear once; the ten largest clones hold more than 0.08%. Sequences were obtained from CD4+ T cells from PBMCs. These receptors were obtained from a human donor in good health. Each CDR3 is given with its conserved first and last residue. D genes are given only for firm matches. Some rows have no size entry. The others give once, few or many, or a class for an expanded clone.

v_gene,d_gene,abundance,j_gene,CDR3aa,CDR3nt
TRBV27,.,.,TRBJ1-1,CASSTVTGNTEAFF,TGTGCCAGCAGTACAGTGACAGGGAACACTGAAGCTTTCTTT
TRBV7-2,.,.,TRBJ2-3,CASSSTGGDTQYF,TGTGCCAGCAGCTCTACAGGCGGAGATACGCAGTATTTT
TRBV6-1,.,.,TRBJ2-7,CASSRHGAAEVYEQYF,TGTGCCAGCAGCCGGCACGGGGCGGCTGAGGTCTACGAGCAGTACTTC
TRBV7-2,.,few,TRBJ2-2,CASSPQGANTGELFF,TGTGCCAGCAGTCCACAGGGAGCGAACACCGGGGAGCTGTTTTTT
TRBV7-3,.,.,TRBJ2-1,CASSPQRGEQFF,TGTGCCAGCAGCCCCCAGCGCGGTGAGCAGTTCTTC
TRBV3-1,.,once,TRBJ2-5,CASSYRSIQETQYF,TGTGCCAGCAGCTATAGGTCTATCCAAGAGACCCAGTACTTC
TRBV3-1,.,.,TRBJ2-1,CASSLWGGAGNEQFF,TGTGCCAGCAGCCTATGGGGGGGGGCCGGCAATGAGCAGTTCTTC
TRBV20-1,TRBD1,.,TRBJ1-1,CSAKGQSNTEAFF,TGCAGTGCTAAGGGACAGTCGAACACTGAAGCTTTCTTT
TRBV5-1,TRBD2,.,TRBJ2-2,CASSGGLAGLTGELFF,TGCGCCAGCAGCGGGGGACTAGCGGGCCTCACCGGGGAGCTGTTTTTT
TRBV29-1,.,.,TRBJ1-2,CSVAPEPGYTF,TGCAGCGTTGCCCCGGAACCTGGCTACACCTTC
TRBV14,.,once,TRBJ2-1,CASSQDTGLNNNEQFF,TGTGCCAGCAGCCAAGATACAGGACTGAACAACAATGAGCAGTTCTTC
TRBV28,TRBD1,.,TRBJ2-2,CASSPWDRANTGELFF,TGTGCCAGCAGTCCGTGGGACAGAGCGAACACCGGGGAGCTGTTTTTT
TRBV10-3,TRBD1,.,TRBJ1-5,CAISEDRDLHQPQHF,TGTGCCATCAGTGAGGACAGGGATCTACATCAGCCCCAGCATTTT
TRBV19,.,.,TRBJ1-4,CASSPWTVTNEKLFF,TGTGCCAGTAGTCCGTGGACGGTAACTAATGAAAAACTGTTTTTT
TRBV12-5,.,once,TRBJ2-5,CASGLVYGRALETQYF,TGTGCTAGTGGTTTGGTGTATGGCAGGGCGTTGGAGACCCAGTACTTC
TRBV7-9,.,.,TRBJ1-5,CASSFSSSGNQPQHF,TGTGCCAGCAGCTTCTCTAGTTCCGGCAATCAGCCCCAGCATTTT
TRBV10-3,.,.,TRBJ2-2,CAIRGDTGELFF,TGTGCCATCAGGGGAGACACCGGGGAGCTGTTTTTT
TRBV19,.,.,TRBJ1-3,CASQPGPIHSGNTIYF,TGTGCCAGCCAGCCGGGACCGATCCACTCTGGAAACACCATATATTTT
TRBV7-2,.,.,TRBJ2-3,CASSWADTQYF,TGTGCCAGCTCGTGGGCAGATACGCAGTATTTT
TRBV24-1,TRBD2,.,TRBJ2-5,CAVRGDSETQYF,TGTGCCGTACGGGGGGATTCGGAGACCCAGTACTTC
TRBV5-4,TRBD2,few,TRBJ2-1,CASSLTSGNNEQFF,TGTGCCAGCAGCTTGACTAGCGGAAACAATGAGCAGTTCTTC
TRBV28,TRBD1,.,TRBJ1-5,CASTNGDSSNQPQHF,TGTGCCAGCACCAACGGGGACAGTTCCAATCAGCCCCAGCATTTT
TRBV7-3,TRBD2,.,TRBJ2-1,CASSSGLADHNEQFF,TGTGCCAGCAGCTCTGGACTAGCGGACCACAATGAGCAGTTCTTC
TRBV4-1,.,.,TRBJ2-3,CASSPDQLDTDTQYF,TGCGCCAGCAGCCCTGACCAATTGGACACAGATACGCAGTATTTT
TRBV18,.,.,TRBJ2-3,CASSPQGPTDTQYF,TGTGCCAGCTCACCTCAGGGTCCCACAGATACGCAGTATTTT
TRBV24-1,.,.,TRBJ2-1,CATSDPTGQAGSYNEQFF,TGTGCCACCAGTGATCCTACAGGGCAAGCAGGGAGTTACAATGAGCAGTTCTTC
TRBV4-2,TRBD2,.,TRBJ2-3,CASSQDGGGLTDTQYF,TGTGCCAGCAGCCAAGATGGCGGGGGACTCACAGATACGCAGTATTTT
TRBV5-6,.,.,TRBJ1-2,CASSLRGFYGYTF,TGTGCCAGCAGCTTAAGGGGCTTCTATGGCTACACCTTC
TRBV3-1,TRBD2,.,TRBJ2-5,CASSPRQLARRSGETQYF,TGTGCCAGCAGCCCCCGGCAACTAGCGAGAAGGTCCGGGGAGACCCAGTACTTC
TRBV29-1,.,.,TRBJ2-1,CSANELGNEQFF,TGCAGCGCCAACGAATTGGGGAATGAGCAGTTCTTC
TRBV6-1,.,.,TRBJ2-7,CASSVTDTYEQYF,TGTGCCAGCAGTGTGACGGATACCTACGAGCAGTACTTC
TRBV20-1,.,.,TRBJ1-6,CSASPGASPLHF,TGCAGTGCCAGCCCGGGAGCCTCACCCCTCCACTTT
TRBV23-1,.,.,TRBJ1-4,CASSQSGEKLFF,TGCGCCAGCAGTCAATCCGGTGAAAAACTGTTTTTT
TRBV29-1,.,.,TRBJ2-2,CSVDKQHTGELFF,TGCAGCGTTGATAAGCAGCACACCGGGGAGCTGTTTTTT
TRBV5-6,TRBD1,.,TRBJ1-1,CASRNRQGGLVNTEAFF,TGTGCCAGCAGAAATCGACAGGGAGGCCTTGTGAACACTGAAGCTTTCTTT
TRBV7-9,.,.,TRBJ2-4,CASSLEGKNIQYF,TGTGCCAGCAGCTTAGAAGGCAAAAACATTCAGTACTTC
TRBV6-2/TRBV6-3,TRBD2,once,TRBJ2-4,CATRLAGEGTNIQYF,TGTGCCACCCGCCTAGCGGGAGAAGGGACAAACATTCAGTACTTC
TRBV2,TRBD1,once,TRBJ2-2,CASTEDRGYTGELFF,TGTGCCAGCACGGAGGACAGGGGGTACACCGGGGAGCTGTTTTTT
TRBV30,.,.,TRBJ1-5,CAWSVGGAENQPQHF,TGTGCCTGGAGTGTTGGAGGGGCCGAGAATCAGCCCCAGCATTTT